This T cell receptor beta chain appears in the sequencing data of a study of cytomegalovirus exposure and HLA in healthy donors. Findings of the study overall: Per a prior analysis, the majority of TCR beta V segments were productive roughly 90% or roughly 30% of the time. For most subjects, TCR beta sequences were reported to predict HLA-A and HLA-B alleles with accuracy. Later analysis indicated greater clonal expansion among HLA-associated TCR beta chains than among equally common other chains.

Concerning this clone itself: Its antigen remains unidentified.

The junction had 5 bases not matched to a gene; V was cut back by 0 bases and J by 2 bases. There are 15 residues in the CDR3. Germline assignment: CDR1 SGHRS and CDR2 YFSETQ. With 60 Vbeta and 13 Jbeta primers, the PCR was carried out. Profiling relied on immunoSEQ multiplex PCR, and the TCRdb table lists in-frame clones only, not all of them. The sample carries over 150,000 clones, 60% to 85% recorded once. The V and J genes are TRBV5-1 and TRBJ2-7, with 7 positions matching TRBD2. Specimen: PBMCs. The TCR was taken from a woman in her thirties or forties in good health and CMV-seronegative. For the CDR3, the DNA is TGCGCCAGCAGCTTGGCGGTCGGACTAGCCTACGAGCAGTACTTC. The encoded protein is CASSLAVGLAYEQYF.